This T cell receptor beta chain was observed in a study of T cells in Graves' hyperthyroidism and ophthalmopathy. Study results and limitations: Prediction of ophthalmopathy progression came a median roughly 7.1 months pre-onset. Ophthalmopathy was told apart from stable hyperthyroidism by a 13 V-J model.

As for this clonotype: Its antigen is currently unknown. A much larger clone differs from this one at a single base, so this may be a read error.

RNA transcripts provided the source from which TCR beta CDR3 regions were amplified. HTBI primers were used for first-round RT-PCR of the TCR CDR3. TCRdb reprocessed the multiplex PCR reads with MiXCR, giving one entry per CDR3 protein. The sample has 250,000 or so distinct CDR3 sequences; about a sixth are singletons. This CDR3 comprises 14 residues. The germline V gene encodes CDR1 DFQATT and CDR2 SNEGSKA (reference sequence). The germline V and J ends were trimmed by 3 bases and 3 bases, with 13 bases remaining between them. The clonotype was recovered from a young woman with Graves' ophthalmopathy. This chain connects TRBV20-1 to TRBJ2-3, with D tentatively TRBD2 (5 bases). The sequencing input was blood. The CDR3 reads CSARWVRRTDTQYF. In DNA, the CDR3 is TGCAGTGCTAGGTGGGTGCGGAGGACAGATACGCAGTATTTT.